This is a list of T cell receptor beta chains from one sample in a study of blood T cell repertoires in COVID-19. Using immunoSEQ multiplex PCR, the repertoire was profiled, and TCRdb retains in-frame clones only, with some absent. Among roughly 250,000 clones listed, more than 75% were seen once. Sequencing used PBMCs or T cells enriched from blood (not recorded which). The receptor source for this set is a middle-aged woman with acute COVID-19. CDR3s include the opening cysteine and the closing phenylalanine or tryptophan. A D gene is named only where the DNA matches it firmly. Size values are once, few and many counts, or a class for expanded clones, and some rows have none.

abundance	v_gene	d_gene	j_gene	CDR3nt	CDR3aa
-	TRBV3-1/TRBV3-2	-	TRBJ1-2	TGTGCCAGCAGCCAAGCGAGGGGCTACACCTTC	CASSQARGYTF
-	TRBV11-2	TRBD2	TRBJ2-1	TGTGCCAGCAGCCTAGCTGGGACTAGCGGTAACAATGAGCAGTTCTTC	CASSLAGTSGNNEQFF
-	TRBV11-2	-	TRBJ1-2	TGTGCCAGCAGCTTAAGCGGCAGTAGAGGCTACACCTTC	CASSLSGSRGYTF
-	TRBV7-8	-	TRBJ2-1	TGTGCCAGCAGCTCGAGAGACAGTGCAAATGAGCAGTTCTTC	CASSSRDSANEQFF
-	TRBV5-4	-	TRBJ1-2	TGTGCCAGCAGCAACAGGGAAGCCTATGGCTACACCTTC	CASSNREAYGYTF
few	TRBV24-1	TRBD1	TRBJ1-5	TGTGCCACCAGTGACCACGGACAGGCCCAGCCCCAGCATTTT	CATSDHGQAQPQHF
-	TRBV28	TRBD1	TRBJ1-6	TGTGCCAGCAGACTTGACAGGGGAAATTCACCCCTCCACTTT	CASRLDRGNSPLHF
-	TRBV3-1/TRBV3-2	-	TRBJ1-4	TGTGCCAGCAGCCAAGGGGCCACAGGGAGAGAAAAACTGTTTTTT	CASSQGATGREKLFF
-	TRBV3-1/TRBV3-2	-	TRBJ1-1	TGTGCCAGCAGCCCCTCCGGGGGGCTAGGTACTGAAGCTTTCTTT	CASSPSGGLGTEAFF
-	TRBV19	TRBD1	TRBJ1-1	TGTGCCAGTAGTTGGGGACAGCGCATGAACACTGAAGCTTTCTTT	CASSWGQRMNTEAFF
-	TRBV9	TRBD2	TRBJ2-7	TGTGCCAGCAGCTCTACTAGCGGGAGTATCTACGAGCAGTACTTC	CASSSTSGSIYEQYF
-	TRBV28	-	TRBJ2-7	TGTGCCAGCAATAGCCCGTCGAACTCCTACGAGCAGTACTTC	CASNSPSNSYEQYF
-	TRBV6-2/TRBV6-3	-	TRBJ2-2	TGTGCCAGCAGTTACTCGAGGTCGACAGTGAGCACCGGGGAGCTGTTTTTT	CASSYSRSTVSTGELFF